This entry is about one T cell receptor (beta chain). Time point: patch test 2, 6 weeks after DPC sensitization. Treatment of the sample: therapeutic diphenylcyclopropenone sensitization with weekly scalp DPC. Per the original data handling: Samples contained a median of roughly 99,000 TCRs, with a range of roughly 23,224 to 700,000. One entry per CDR3 protein, called by TCRdb with MiXCR from the RACE reads. Clone size and V and J calls follow TCRdb, not the original study. The data contain roughly 380,000 distinct CDR3 sequences, under 6.5% of them seen just once; the ten biggest clones take up about 5.4%. The data are from a study of human T cells and chemical hapten exposure. For the study at large: Patients had diphenylcyclopropenone applied to the scalp weekly throughout the approximately 23-week study.

Deletions cut 8 bases from V and 7 bases from J, with 14 bases between. The CDR3 runs to 13 residues. Germline CDR1 is MNHEY and CDR2 is SVGAGI. The specimen comprised whole blood, sampled in connection with sensitization to the hapten diphenylcyclopropenone (DPC). This chain uses TRBV6-5 with TRBJ1-4; D possibly corresponds to TRBD1 (6 bases). The source of this sequence is a woman aged 18-29 years with alopecia areata. Some clones in this sample may be carry-over from other donors' samples. CDR3 protein: CASGRGRGEKLFF. The CDR3 DNA follows: TGTGCCAGCGGTCGGGGGCGAGGTGAAAAACTGTTTTTT.